The present T cell receptor beta chain was sequenced within a study of T cells in Graves' hyperthyroidism and ophthalmopathy. Turning to this clonotype: Its antigen is undetermined.

From RNA transcripts, TCR beta CDR3 regions were amplified. The study used the HTBI primer set for a first-round RT-PCR of the TCR CDR3. From the multiplex PCR reads, TCRdb called clonotypes with MiXCR, one entry per CDR3 protein. This sample has about 680,000 distinct CDR3 sequences; 35% occur once, and the top ten carry less than 35%. The CDR3 totals 14 residues. Germline V gene data show CDR1 as SQVTM and CDR2 as ANQGSEA. Points from the study as a whole: A 13 V-J model separated ophthalmopathy from stable hyperthyroidism.

The source material was blood. This clonotype was sampled from a woman aged 35 to 49 with Graves' hyperthyroidism. The genes are TRBV29-1 and TRBJ1-1, with 8 positions matching TRBD1. The CDR3 region has the DNA TGCAGTTTTTGGACAGGGTGGTGGAACACTGAAGCTTTCTTT. Translated: CSFWTGWWNTEAFF.